The 7 T cell receptor beta chains below come from one sample, sequenced in a study of a mutant IDH1 vaccine in newly diagnosed glioma (dated by TCRdb to about 2021). The antigens these receptors bind are not known. The time point tag for this specimen amounts to: week 5, during vaccination. Each vaccine dose was 300 ug of a 20-mer mutant IDH1 peptide in Montanide, given subcutaneously with topical imiquimod. The library came from the immunoSEQ multiplex PCR assay. The table was pulled from immuneACCESS by TCRdb, which kept in-frame rearrangements only. Such tables lose some clones; where checked, under half of the loss comes from unresolved V genes, and the rest has no known cause. The sample table lists 40,000 or so clones, more than 85% of them with a count of one. The leading ten clones occupy about 2.6% of the sample. The sample here was PBMCs, taken from a glioma patient whose treatment included an IDH1 peptide vaccine. The source of these receptors is a man over 45 with glioma.

This chain joins TRBV15 and TRBJ2-2; TRBD1 matches at 8 bases. The V and J ends lost 6 bases and 1 base, in that order; junction bases with no gene match: 7. CDR1 is LNHNV, CDR2 YYDKDF, per germline (reference sequence). The CDR3 loop spans 16 amino acids. In nucleotides, the CDR3 is TGTGCCACCAGGACCCCGGACAGGGAGAACACCGGGGAGCTGTTTTTT. This sequence encodes CATRTPDRENTGELFF. The whole variable domain, filled in from reference TRBV15 and TRBJ2-2, reads DAMVIQNPRYQVTQFGKPVTLSCSQTLNHNVMYWYQQKSSQAPKLLFHYYDKDFNNEADTPDNFQSRRPNTSFCFLDIRSPGLGDTAMYLCATRTPDRENTGELFFGEGSRLTVL.

The chain is built from TRBV9 and TRBJ2-5; 8 bases agree with TRBD2. The germline V gene encodes CDR1 SGDLS and CDR2 YYNGEE. The CDR3 length is 14 residues. V shed 7 bases and J 4 bases; nucleotides not matched to a gene: 9. CDR3 sequence (DNA): TGTGCCAGCTCGGTCGGGGGGGTGGGAGAGACCCAGTACTTC. Translated: CASSVGGVGETQYF. The full variable domain, in which reference TRBV9 and TRBJ2-5 provide the parts outside the CDR3, is DSGVTQTPKHLITATGQRVTLRCSPRSGDLSVYWYQQSLDQGLQFLIQYYNGEERAKGNILERFSAQQFPDLHSELNLSSLELGDSALYFCASSVGGVGETQYFGPGTRLLVL.

V and J are TRBV5-5 and TRBJ2-7; 7 positions agree with TRBD1. This CDR3 region has 18 residues. Trimming took 3 bases from V and 2 from J; bases not matched to a gene: 17. Germline V lookup: CDR1 SGHKS, CDR2 YYEKEE (reference sequence). The CDR3 DNA follows: TGTGCCAGCAGCTCCCCGGTTTTGTCGTTCCAGGGGGCCTACGAGCAGTACTTC. Its protein product is CASSSPVLSFQGAYEQYF. The full variable domain, in which reference TRBV5-5 and TRBJ2-7 provide the parts outside the CDR3, is DAGVTQSPTHLIKTRGQQVTLRCSPISGHKSVSWYQQVLGQGPQFIFQYYEKEERGRGNFPDRFSARQFPNYSSELNVNALLLGDSALYLCASSSPVLSFQGAYEQYFGPGTRLTVT.

The chain recombines TRBV7-9 with TRBJ2-7; D uncertain. The CDR3 is 12 residues long. The V gene lost 1 base and the J gene lost 2 bases, with 3 bases spanning the gap. The germline V gene has CDR1 SEHNR and CDR2 FQNEAQ (reference sequence). The CDR3 sequence is CASSLVTYEQYF. For the CDR3, the DNA is TGTGCCAGCAGCTTAGTGACCTACGAGCAGTACTTC.

The genes are TRBV7-8 and TRBJ2-5, with 8 bases lining up with TRBD1. Germline lookup yields CDR1 SGHVS and CDR2 FQNEAQ. Germline trimming cut 5 bases from V and 6 bases from J; bases unmatched to any gene: 11. The length of the CDR3 is 15 residues. The CDR3 DNA reads TGTGCCAGCAGCCTCAAAGCGACAGGGGCGAAGACCCAGTACTTC. This gives the protein CASSLKATGAKTQYF.

CDR3 residues: CASRVTGTVSQPQHF. The CDR3 bases are TGTGCCAGCAGAGTGACCGGGACAGTAAGTCAGCCCCAGCATTTT. The chain recombines TRBV7-2 with TRBJ1-5; 7 bases line up with TRBD1. V lost 6 bases to trimming and J lost 6 bases; unmatched junction nucleotides: 11. The CDR3 has 15 amino acids. Germline lookup yields CDR1 SGHTA and CDR2 FQGNSA. Combining the CDR3 with reference TRBV7-2 and TRBJ1-5 gives the whole variable domain GAGVSQSPSNKVTEKGKDVELRCDPISGHTALYWYRQSLGQGLEFLIYFQGNSAPDKSGLPSDRFSAERTGGSVSTLTIQRTQQEDSAVYLCASRVTGTVSQPQHFGDGTRLSIL.

The gene calls are TRBV28 and TRBJ1-2; D not certain. Germline lookup yields CDR1 MDHEN and CDR2 SYDVKM. The CDR3 loop spans 13 amino acids. Trimming took off 2 bases at V and 8 bases at J, with 12 bases between the two ends. CDR3 sequence: CASSLGLLAGYTF. CDR3 DNA: TGTGCCAGCAGTTTAGGTCTTCTTGCCGGCTACACCTTC.